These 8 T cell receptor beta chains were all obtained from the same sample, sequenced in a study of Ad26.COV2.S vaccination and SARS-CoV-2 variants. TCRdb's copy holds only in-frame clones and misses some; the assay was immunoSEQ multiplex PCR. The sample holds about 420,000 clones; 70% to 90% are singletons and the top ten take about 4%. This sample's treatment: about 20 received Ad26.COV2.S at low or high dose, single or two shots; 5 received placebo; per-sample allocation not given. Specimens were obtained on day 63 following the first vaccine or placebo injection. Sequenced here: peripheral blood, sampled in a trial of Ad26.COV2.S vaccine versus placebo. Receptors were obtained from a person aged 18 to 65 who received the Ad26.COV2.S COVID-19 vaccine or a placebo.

This CDR3 reads CASSSTGGQYF. In DNA form, the CDR3 reads TGTGCCAGTAGTTCGACAGGGGGGCAGTACTTC. The chain links TRBV19 to TRBJ2-7; TRBD1 matches 9 bases. This CDR3 is built from 11 residues. Looked up from germline, CDR1 is LNHDA and CDR2 is SQIVND (reference sequence). Trimming took 5 bases from V and 9 from J; bases not matched to a gene: 2.

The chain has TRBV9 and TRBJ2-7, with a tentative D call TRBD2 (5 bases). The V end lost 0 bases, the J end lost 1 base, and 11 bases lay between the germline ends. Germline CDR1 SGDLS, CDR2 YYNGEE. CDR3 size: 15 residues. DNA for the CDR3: TGTGCCAGCAGCGTAGGGGGAGCGGCATCCTACGAGCAGTACTTC. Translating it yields CASSVGGAASYEQYF.

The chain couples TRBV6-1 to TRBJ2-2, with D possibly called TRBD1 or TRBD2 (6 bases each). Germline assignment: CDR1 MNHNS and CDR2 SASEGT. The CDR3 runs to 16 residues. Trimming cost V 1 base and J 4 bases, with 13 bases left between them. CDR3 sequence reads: CASSEDRGRGTGELFF. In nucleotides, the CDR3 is TGTGCCAGCAGTGAAGATCGGGGGCGGGGCACCGGGGAGCTGTTTTTT.

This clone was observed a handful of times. This CDR3 is CASSLAAGNTIYF. Written as DNA, the CDR3 is TGTGCCAGCAGCTTAGCTGCCGGAAACACCATATATTTT. This rearrangement joins TRBV7-9 to TRBJ1-3; D uncertain. Looked up from germline, CDR1 is SEHNR and CDR2 is FQNEAQ (reference sequence). The CDR3 length is 13 residues. Deletions cut 0 bases from V and 4 bases from J, with 4 bases between.

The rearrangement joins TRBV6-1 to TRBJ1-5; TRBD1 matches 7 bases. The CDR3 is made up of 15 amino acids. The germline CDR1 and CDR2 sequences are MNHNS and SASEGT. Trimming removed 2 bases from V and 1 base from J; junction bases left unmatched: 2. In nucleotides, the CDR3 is TGTGCCAGCAGTGAAATGACAGGGAGCAATCAGCCCCAGCATTTT. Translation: CASSEMTGSNQPQHF.

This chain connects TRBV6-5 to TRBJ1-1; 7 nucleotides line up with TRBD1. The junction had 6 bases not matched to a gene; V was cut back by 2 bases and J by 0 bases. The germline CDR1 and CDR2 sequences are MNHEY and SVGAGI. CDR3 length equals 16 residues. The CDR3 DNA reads TGTGCCAGCAGTTACGTCACCGGGACAGTGAACACTGAAGCTTTCTTT. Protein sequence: CASSYVTGTVNTEAFF.

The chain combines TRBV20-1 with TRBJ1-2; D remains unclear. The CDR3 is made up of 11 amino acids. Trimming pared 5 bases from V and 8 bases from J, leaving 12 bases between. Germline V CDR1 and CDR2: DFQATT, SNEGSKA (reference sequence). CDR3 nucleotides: TGCAGTGCTCCAATCGGAGACGGCTACACCTTC. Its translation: CSAPIGDGYTF.

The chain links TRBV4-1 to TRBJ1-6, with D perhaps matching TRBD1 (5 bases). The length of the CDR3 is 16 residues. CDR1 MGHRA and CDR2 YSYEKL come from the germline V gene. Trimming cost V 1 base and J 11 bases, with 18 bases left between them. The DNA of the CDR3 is TGCGCCAGCAGCCAAGGGTCCGGGACGGAGGATCCACCCCTCCACTTT. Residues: CASSQGSGTEDPPLHF.